The clone carrying this TCR beta chain was seen ten or more times. What it binds is not known. This sample is part of a study of read filtering for tumor transcriptome and immune sequencing. Study summary: Revised staging placed about 8 patients in R-ISS I, about 17 in II, more than 5 in III. Per sample, TCR-region reads ranged about 4 to 11 million by IR-seq, roughly 75 to 1,400 by RNA-seq.

The library was built from 400 ng RNA with molecular barcoded adaptors for alpha/delta and beta/gamma chains. Each CDR3 protein is one row after TCRdb ran MiXCR on the reads. The table lists some 120,000 distinct CDR3 sequences, around 13% of them singletons. The germline V gene has CDR1 KGHSH and CDR2 LQKENI. The CDR3 runs to 15 residues. V was cut by 6 bases and J by 0 bases, with 15 bases left in between. Findings and limits, study-wide: IR-seq and RNA-seq agreed better without single-read clonotypes.

The gene calls are TRBV18 and TRBJ2-7, with a tentative D call TRBD1 (6 bases). The sequence came from a donor at least 40 years old with multiple myeloma. The sample taken for sequencing was a population of CD138-negative cells sorted from bone marrow. In DNA, the CDR3 is TGTGCCAGCTCCCCAGGGGAGACGATCTCCTACGAGCAGTACTTC. It is translated as CASSPGETISYEQYF.